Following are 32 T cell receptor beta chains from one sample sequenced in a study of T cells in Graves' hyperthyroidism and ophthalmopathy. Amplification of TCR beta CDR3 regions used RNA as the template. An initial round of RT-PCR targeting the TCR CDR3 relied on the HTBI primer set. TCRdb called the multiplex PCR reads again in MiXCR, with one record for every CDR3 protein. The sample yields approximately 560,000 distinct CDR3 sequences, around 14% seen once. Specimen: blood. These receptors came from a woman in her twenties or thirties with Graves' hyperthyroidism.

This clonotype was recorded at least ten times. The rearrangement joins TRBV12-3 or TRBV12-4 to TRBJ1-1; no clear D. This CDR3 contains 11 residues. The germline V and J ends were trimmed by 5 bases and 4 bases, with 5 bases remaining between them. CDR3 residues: CASSPRTEAFF. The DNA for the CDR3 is TGTGCCAGCAGTCCACGCACTGAAGCTTTCTTT.

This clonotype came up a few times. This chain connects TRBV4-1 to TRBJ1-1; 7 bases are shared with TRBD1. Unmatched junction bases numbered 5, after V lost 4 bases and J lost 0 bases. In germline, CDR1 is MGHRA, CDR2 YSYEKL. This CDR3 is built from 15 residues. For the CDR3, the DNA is TGCGCCAGCAGCCCAGGGACAGCCATGAACACTGAAGCTTTCTTT. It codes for CASSPGTAMNTEAFF.

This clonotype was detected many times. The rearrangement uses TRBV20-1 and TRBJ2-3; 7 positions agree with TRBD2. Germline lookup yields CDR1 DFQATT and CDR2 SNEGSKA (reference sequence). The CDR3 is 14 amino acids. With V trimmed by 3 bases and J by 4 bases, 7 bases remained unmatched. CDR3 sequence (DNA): TGCAGTGCTAGCAGGGCGGGAGTAGCAGATACGCAGTATTTT. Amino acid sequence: CSASRAGVADTQYF.

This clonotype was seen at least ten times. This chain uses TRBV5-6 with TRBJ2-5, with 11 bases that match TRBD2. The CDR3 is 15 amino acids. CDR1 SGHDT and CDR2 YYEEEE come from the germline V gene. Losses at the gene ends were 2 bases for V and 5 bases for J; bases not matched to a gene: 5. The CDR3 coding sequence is TGTGCCAGCAGCTTTAGGACTAGCGGGCGGGAGACCCAGTACTTC. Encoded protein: CASSFRTSGRETQYF.

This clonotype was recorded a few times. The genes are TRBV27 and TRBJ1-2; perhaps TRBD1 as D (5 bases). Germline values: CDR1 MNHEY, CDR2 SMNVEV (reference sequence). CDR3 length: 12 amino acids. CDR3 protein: CATRTGEYGYTF. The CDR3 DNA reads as TGTGCTACCCGGACGGGGGAGTATGGCTACACCTTC.

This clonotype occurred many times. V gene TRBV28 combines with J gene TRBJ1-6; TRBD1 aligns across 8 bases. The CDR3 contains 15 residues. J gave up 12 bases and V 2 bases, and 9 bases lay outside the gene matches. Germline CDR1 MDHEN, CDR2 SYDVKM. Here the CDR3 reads CASSLPRTGGIPLHF. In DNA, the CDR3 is TGTGCCAGCAGTTTACCCCGTACAGGGGGGATACCCCTCCACTTT. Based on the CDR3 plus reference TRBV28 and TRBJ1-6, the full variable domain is DVKVTQSSRYLVKRTGEKVFLECVQDMDHENMFWYRQDPGLGLRLIYFSYDVKMKEKGDIPEGYSVSREKKERFSLILESASTNQTSMYLCASSLPRTGGIPLHFGNGTRLTVT.

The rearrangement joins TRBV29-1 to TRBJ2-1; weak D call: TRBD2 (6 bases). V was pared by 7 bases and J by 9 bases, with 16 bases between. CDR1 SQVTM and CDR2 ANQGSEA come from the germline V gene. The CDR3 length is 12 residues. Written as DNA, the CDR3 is TGCAGCGGACGAACGGACGGGGGTGAGCAGTTCTTC. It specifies CSGRTDGGEQFF.

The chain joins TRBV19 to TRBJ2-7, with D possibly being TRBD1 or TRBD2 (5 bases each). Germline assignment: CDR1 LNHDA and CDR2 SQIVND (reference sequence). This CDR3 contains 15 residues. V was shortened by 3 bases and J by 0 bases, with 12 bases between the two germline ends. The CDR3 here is CASSMAGTDSYEQYF. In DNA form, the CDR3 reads TGTGCCAGTAGTATGGCCGGGACGGACTCCTACGAGCAGTACTTC.

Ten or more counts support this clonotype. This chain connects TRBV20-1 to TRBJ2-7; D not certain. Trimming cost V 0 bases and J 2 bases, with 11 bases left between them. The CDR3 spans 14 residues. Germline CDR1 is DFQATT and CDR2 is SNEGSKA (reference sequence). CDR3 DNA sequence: TGCAGTGCTAGAGATATGGCGGAGACCTACGAGCAGTACTTC. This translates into CSARDMAETYEQYF.

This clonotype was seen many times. CDR3 nucleotide sequence: TGTGCCAGCAGCCGACAGGGGGAAGATACGCAGTATTTT. This encodes CASSRQGEDTQYF. The chain joins TRBV3-1 to TRBJ2-3; 9 bases are shared with TRBD1. J was trimmed by 5 bases and V by 4 bases; bases with no gene match: 1. The germline CDR1 and CDR2 sequences are LGHDT and YNNKEL (reference sequence). The CDR3 runs 13 residues.

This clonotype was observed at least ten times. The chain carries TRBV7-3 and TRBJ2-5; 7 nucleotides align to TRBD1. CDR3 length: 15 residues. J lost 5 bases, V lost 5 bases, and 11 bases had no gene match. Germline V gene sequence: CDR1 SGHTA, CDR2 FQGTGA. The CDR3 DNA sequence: TGTGCCAGCAGCACGACAGGGCTCGGCGGGGAGACCCAGTACTTC. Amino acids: CASSTTGLGGETQYF.

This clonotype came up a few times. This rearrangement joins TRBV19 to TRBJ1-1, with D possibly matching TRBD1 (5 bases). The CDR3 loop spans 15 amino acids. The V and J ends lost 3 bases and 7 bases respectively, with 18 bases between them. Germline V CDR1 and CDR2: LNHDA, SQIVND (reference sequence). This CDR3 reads CASSMAGFAAGEAFF. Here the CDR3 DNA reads TGTGCCAGTAGTATGGCAGGGTTTGCCGCGGGTGAAGCTTTCTTT.

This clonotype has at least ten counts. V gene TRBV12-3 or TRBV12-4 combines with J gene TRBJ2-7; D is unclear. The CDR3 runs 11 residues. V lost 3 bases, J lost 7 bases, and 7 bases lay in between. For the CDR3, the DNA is TGTGCCAGCAGTTTGTCGGTGGAGCAGTACTTC. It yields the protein CASSLSVEQYF.

As DNA, the CDR3 is TGCAGTGCTACCCCCGTCGGTGATACGCAGTATTTT. Protein product: CSATPVGDTQYF. The J gene is TRBJ2-3, the V gene TRBV20-1; D not resolved. V shed 4 bases and J shed 6 bases, with 11 bases lying between them. The CDR3 runs to 12 residues. Germline loops: CDR1 DFQATT, CDR2 SNEGSKA (reference sequence).

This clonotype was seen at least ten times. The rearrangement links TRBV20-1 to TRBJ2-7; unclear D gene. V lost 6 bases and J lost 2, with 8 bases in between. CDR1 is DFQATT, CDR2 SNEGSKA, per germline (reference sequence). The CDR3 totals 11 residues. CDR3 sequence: CSAYSPYEQYF. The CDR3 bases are TGCAGTGCGTACAGTCCCTACGAGCAGTACTTC.

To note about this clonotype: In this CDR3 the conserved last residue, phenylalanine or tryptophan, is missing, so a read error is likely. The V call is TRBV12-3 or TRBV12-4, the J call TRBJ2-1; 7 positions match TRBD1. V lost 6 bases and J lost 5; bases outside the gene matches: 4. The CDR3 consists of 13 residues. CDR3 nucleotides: TGTGCCAGCAGCCAAGGACAGGACAATGAGCAGTTCCTC. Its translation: CASSQGQDNEQFL.

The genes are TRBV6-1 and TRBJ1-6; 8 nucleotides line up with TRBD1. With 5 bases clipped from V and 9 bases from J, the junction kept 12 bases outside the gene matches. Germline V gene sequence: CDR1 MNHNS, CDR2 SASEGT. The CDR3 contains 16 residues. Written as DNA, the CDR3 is TGTGCCAGCAGTTACAGGCTTGGACAGGGACCTTCACCCCTCCACTTT. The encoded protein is CASSYRLGQGPSPLHF.

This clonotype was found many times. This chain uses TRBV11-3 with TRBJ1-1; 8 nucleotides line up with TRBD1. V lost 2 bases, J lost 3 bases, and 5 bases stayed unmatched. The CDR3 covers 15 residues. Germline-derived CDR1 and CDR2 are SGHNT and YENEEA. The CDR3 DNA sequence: TGTGCCAGCAGCTTACCGGACAGGGTGTACACTGAAGCTTTCTTT. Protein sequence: CASSLPDRVYTEAFF.

The CDR3 region is CASSQDLPWVGYGYTF. The CDR3 DNA is TGTGCCAGCAGCCAAGATCTGCCGTGGGTTGGCTATGGCTACACCTTC. The chain joins TRBV3-1 to TRBJ1-2, with D unclear. The CDR3 runs 16 residues. Trimming removed 0 bases from V and 4 bases from J, with 15 bases in between. Germline loops: CDR1 LGHDT, CDR2 YNNKEL (reference sequence).

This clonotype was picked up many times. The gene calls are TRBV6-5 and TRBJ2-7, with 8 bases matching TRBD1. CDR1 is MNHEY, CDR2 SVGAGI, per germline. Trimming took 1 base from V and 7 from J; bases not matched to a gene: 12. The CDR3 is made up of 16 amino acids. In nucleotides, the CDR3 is TGTGCCAGCAGTTACTTACCCTCCGGACAGGGTGGGGAGCAGTACTTC. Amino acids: CASSYLPSGQGGEQYF.

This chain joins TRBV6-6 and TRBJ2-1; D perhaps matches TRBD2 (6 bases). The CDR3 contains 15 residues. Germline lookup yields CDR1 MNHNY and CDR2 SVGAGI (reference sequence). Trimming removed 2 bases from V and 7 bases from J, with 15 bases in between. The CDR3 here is CASSYPREEANEQFF. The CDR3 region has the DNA TGTGCCAGCAGTTACCCTAGGGAGGAAGCGAATGAGCAGTTCTTC.

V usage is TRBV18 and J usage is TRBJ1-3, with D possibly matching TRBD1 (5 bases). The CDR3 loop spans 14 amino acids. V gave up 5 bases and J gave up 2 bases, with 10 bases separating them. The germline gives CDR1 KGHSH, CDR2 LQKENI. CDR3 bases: TGTGCCAGCTCAGCCGGGACTCCTGGAAACACCATATATTTT. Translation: CASSAGTPGNTIYF.

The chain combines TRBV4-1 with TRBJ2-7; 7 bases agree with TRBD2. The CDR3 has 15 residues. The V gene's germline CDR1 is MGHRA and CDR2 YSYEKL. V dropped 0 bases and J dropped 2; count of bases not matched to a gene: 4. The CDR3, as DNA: TGCGCCAGCAGCCAAGATGCTAGCGGAGCCTACGAGCAGTACTTC. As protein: CASSQDASGAYEQYF.

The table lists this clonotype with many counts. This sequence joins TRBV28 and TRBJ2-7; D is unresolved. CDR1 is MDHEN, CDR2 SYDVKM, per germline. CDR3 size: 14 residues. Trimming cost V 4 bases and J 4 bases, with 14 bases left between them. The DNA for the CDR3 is TGTGCCAGCAGTTATACATTTGACCCGTACGAGCAGTACTTC. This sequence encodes CASSYTFDPYEQYF.

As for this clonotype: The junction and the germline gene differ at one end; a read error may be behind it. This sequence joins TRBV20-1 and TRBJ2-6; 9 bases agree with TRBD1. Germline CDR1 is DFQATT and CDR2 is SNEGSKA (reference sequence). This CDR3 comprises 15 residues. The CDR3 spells CSATGTGFGTNVLTF. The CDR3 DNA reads TGCAGTGCCACCGGGACAGGGTTTGGGACCAACGTCCTGACTTTC.

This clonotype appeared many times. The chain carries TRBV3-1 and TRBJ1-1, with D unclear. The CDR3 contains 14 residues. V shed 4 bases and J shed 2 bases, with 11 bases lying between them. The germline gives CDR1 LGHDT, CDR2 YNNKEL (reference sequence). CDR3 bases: TGTGCCAGCAGCCTCGAGGGCCCTAACACTGAAGCTTTCTTT. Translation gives CASSLEGPNTEAFF.

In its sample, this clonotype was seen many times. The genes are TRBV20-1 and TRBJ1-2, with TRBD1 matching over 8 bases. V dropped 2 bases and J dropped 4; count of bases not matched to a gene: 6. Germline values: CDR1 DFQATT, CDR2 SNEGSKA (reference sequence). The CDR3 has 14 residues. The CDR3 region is CSARMTGVGYGYTF. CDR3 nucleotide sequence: TGCAGTGCTAGAATGACAGGGGTCGGCTATGGCTACACCTTC.

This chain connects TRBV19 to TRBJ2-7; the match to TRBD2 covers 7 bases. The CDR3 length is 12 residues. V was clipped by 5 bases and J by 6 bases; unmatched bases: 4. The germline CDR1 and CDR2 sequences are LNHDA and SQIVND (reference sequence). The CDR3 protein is CASSFGTTEQYF. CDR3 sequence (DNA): TGTGCCAGTAGTTTCGGGACTACCGAGCAGTACTTC.

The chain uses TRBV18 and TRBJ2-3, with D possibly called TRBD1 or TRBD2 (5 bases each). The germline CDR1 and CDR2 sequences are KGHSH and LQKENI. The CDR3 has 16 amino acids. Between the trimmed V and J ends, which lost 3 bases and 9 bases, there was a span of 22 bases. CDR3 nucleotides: TGTGCCAGCTCACCGATTTGGGGCTCCGGGGCTAGAACGCAGTATTTT. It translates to CASSPIWGSGARTQYF.

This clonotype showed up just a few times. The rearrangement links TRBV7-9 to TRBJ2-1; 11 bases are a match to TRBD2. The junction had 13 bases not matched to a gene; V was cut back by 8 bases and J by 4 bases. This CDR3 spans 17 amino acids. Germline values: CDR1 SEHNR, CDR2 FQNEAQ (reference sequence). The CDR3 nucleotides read TGTGCCAGCGCAGCACAAACGGGGACTAGCGGATACAATGAGCAGTTCTTC. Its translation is CASAAQTGTSGYNEQFF.

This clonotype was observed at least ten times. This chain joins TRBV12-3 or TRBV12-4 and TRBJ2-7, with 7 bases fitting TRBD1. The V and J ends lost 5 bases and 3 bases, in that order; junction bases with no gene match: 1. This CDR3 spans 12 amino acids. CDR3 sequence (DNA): TGTGCCAGCAGTGGACAGGACTACGAGCAGTACTTC. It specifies CASSGQDYEQYF.

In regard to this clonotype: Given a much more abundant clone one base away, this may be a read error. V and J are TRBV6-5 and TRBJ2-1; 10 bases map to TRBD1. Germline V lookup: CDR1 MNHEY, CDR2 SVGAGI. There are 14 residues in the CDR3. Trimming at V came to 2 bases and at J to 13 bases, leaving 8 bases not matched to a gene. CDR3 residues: CASSYPTGGFQQFF. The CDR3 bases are TGTGCCAGCAGTTACCCGACAGGGGGCTTCCAACAGTTCTTC.